The clone carrying this T cell receptor beta chain was seen a few times. No antigen is known for it. In each case, RNA was isolated and then reverse transcribed into cDNA as the sequencing template. Clones were read by immunoSEQ multiplex PCR, and TCRdb kept only the in-frame ones, dropping some. Among some 110,000 clones listed, approximately 38% were seen once. The data derive from a study of CD8+ T cells in alopecia areata. Study observations and caveats: Normal scalp showed lower clonality than lesional scalp, especially alopecia totalis/universalis.

Peripheral blood and lesional scalp punch biopsies were taken from alopecia areata patients. V shed 4 bases, J shed 9 bases, and the junction held 8 bases outside the gene matches. In germline, CDR1 is SQVTM, CDR2 ANQGSEA. The CDR3 runs to 13 residues. The chain combines TRBV29-1 with TRBJ2-4; 8 bases align to TRBD1. This TCR derives from a human donor with alopecia areata. Sequencing was done on a sample of CD4+ T cells sorted from blood. The CDR3 is CSVAPTGAAIQYF. The CDR3 DNA follows: TGCAGCGTTGCCCCGACAGGGGCGGCCATTCAGTACTTC.